These T cell receptor beta chains were read from a single sample in a study of blood T cell repertoires in COVID-19. Profiling relied on immunoSEQ multiplex PCR, and the TCRdb table lists in-frame clones only, not all of them. The sample contains 110,000 to 150,000 clones, roughly 84% of which appear only once. The sample was PBMCs or T cells enriched from blood (not recorded which). These receptors were collected from a man aged 40-50 years with acute COVID-19. Both conserved end residues are part of each CDR3. The D gene is left open where the match is weak. Clone size appears in some rows only: once, few, many, or a class for an expanded clone.

v_call	d_call	clone_size	j_call	cdr3_nt	cdr3_aa
TRBV3-1/TRBV3-2	.	.	TRBJ2-7	TGTGCCAGCAGCCAAGTCGGCGGGTACTACGAGCAGTACTTC	CASSQVGGYYEQYF
TRBV5-1	TRBD1	.	TRBJ2-7	TGCGCCAGCAGCTTGACAGGGGGTCTCTACGAGCAGTACTTC	CASSLTGGLYEQYF
TRBV18	.	.	TRBJ2-2	TGTGCCAGCTCACAAATGGAGGGAGTCGGGGAGCTGTTTTTT	CASSQMEGVGELFF
TRBV3-1/TRBV3-2	.	.	TRBJ1-5	TGTGCCAGCAGCCAAGTCCCGGGGGTTGGGCAGCCCCAGCATTTT	CASSQVPGVGQPQHF
TRBV28	.	.	TRBJ2-7	TGTGCCAGCAGAGCTTCCGGGGGTCCCGAGCAGTACTTC	CASRASGGPEQYF
TRBV2	TRBD2	.	TRBJ2-7	TGTGCCAGCAGTGAAATAGCGGGAGAGTCCTACGAGCAGTACTTC	CASSEIAGESYEQYF
TRBV5-4	.	.	TRBJ2-3	TGTGCCAGCAGCTTGGGAGGGCATAGCACAGATACGCAGTATTTT	CASSLGGHSTDTQYF
TRBV4-1	.	.	TRBJ2-2	TGCGCCAGCAGCCAACATCTTGACGGGGGAGAAAACACCGGGGAGCTGTTTTTT	CASSQHLDGGENTGELFF
TRBV4-1	.	.	TRBJ1-2	TGCGCCAGCAGCCACGCGGACAGCCCCGGTGGCTACACCTTC	CASSHADSPGGYTF
TRBV6-5	TRBD1	few	TRBJ2-7	TGTGCCAGCAGTTACACAGGGGGCGTCGAGCAGTACTTC	CASSYTGGVEQYF
TRBV30	.	.	TRBJ2-2	TGTGCCTGGAGCGGTACTAACACCGGGGAGCTGTTTTTT	CAWSGTNTGELFF
TRBV7-2	.	.	TRBJ2-3	TGTGCCAGCAGCTCAGAAGTTGTAGATACGCAGTATTTT	CASSSEVVDTQYF
TRBV19	TRBD1	few	TRBJ1-1	TGTGCCAGCGGGACAGGGTTGAACACTGAAGCTTTCTTT	CASGTGLNTEAFF
TRBV7-2	.	.	TRBJ1-6	TGTGCCAGCAGCCCACGGGCAGGGGCGAATAATTCACCCCTCCACTTT	CASSPRAGANNSPLHF
TRBV7-2	TRBD1	.	TRBJ1-1	TGTGCCAGCAGCCCGCGTACAGGGGGCACAACTGAAGCTTTCTTT	CASSPRTGGTTEAFF
TRBV6-5	TRBD1	.	TRBJ1-5	TGTGCCAGCAGCCTGGGACAGGGATACGATCAGCCCCAGCATTTT	CASSLGQGYDQPQHF
TRBV6-5	.	.	TRBJ2-7	TGTGCCAGCAGGGAGGACAGTTATTCAGACGAGCAGTACTTC	CASREDSYSDEQYF
TRBV11-2	.	.	TRBJ2-2	TGTGCCAGCAGCTTATCGTCTACGAACACCGGGGAGCTGTTTTTT	CASSLSSTNTGELFF
TRBV7-9	.	.	TRBJ1-1	TGTGCCAGCAGCTCCAGGCGGGGAAGAGGAACTGAAGCTTTCTTT	CASSSRRGRGTEAFF
TRBV7-2	.	.	TRBJ2-7	TGTGCCAGCAGCCAGGAAGGGGGCGAGCAGTACTTC	CASSQEGGEQYF
TRBV27	TRBD2	.	TRBJ2-3	TGTGCCAGCAGCTCGACCGCGGGACTAGCGGGAGTTACAGATACGCAGTATTTT	CASSSTAGLAGVTDTQYF
TRBV20-1	.	.	TRBJ1-1	TGCAGTGCGGAGAAGAACACTGAAGCTTTCTTT	CSAEKNTEAFF
TRBV4-2	TRBD1	.	TRBJ1-5	TGTGCCAGCAGCCAAGATCAGACAGGGGGCTATCAGCCCCAGCATTTT	CASSQDQTGGYQPQHF
TRBV7-9	TRBD2	.	TRBJ2-1	TGTGCCAGCAGCACGCTAGCGGGGATCTACAATGAGCAGTTCTTC	CASSTLAGIYNEQFF
TRBV27	.	.	TRBJ2-7	TGTGCCAGCAGTTTCGCCAGGGACTACGAGCAGTACTTC	CASSFARDYEQYF
TRBV4-1	TRBD1	.	TRBJ1-4	TGCGCCAGCAGCCAACGGACAGGGGGGGATGAAAAACTGTTTTTT	CASSQRTGGDEKLFF
TRBV7-2	.	.	TRBJ1-5	TGTGCCAGCAGCTTAATGAGAAGTCAGCCCCAGCATTTT	CASSLMRSQPQHF
TRBV18	.	.	TRBJ1-4	TGTGCCAGCTCACCGGGAGGGGAAGCTAATGAAAAACTGTTTTTT	CASSPGGEANEKLFF
TRBV6-5	TRBD1	.	TRBJ2-7	TGTGCCAGCAGTTGGGACAGGGTATCCCTCTACGAGCAGTACTTC	CASSWDRVSLYEQYF
TRBV13	TRBD1	once	TRBJ1-5	TGTGCCAGCAGCCTAGGATTGGACAGGGGCGGGGGTTATAGCAATCAGCCCCAGCATTTT	CASSLGLDRGGGYSNQPQHF
TRBV27	TRBD1	.	TRBJ1-5	TGTGCCAGCAGTGGTGCAGGGGGCGCCGGTCAGCCCCAGCATTTT	CASSGAGGAGQPQHF
TRBV11-3	TRBD2	few	TRBJ2-1	TGTGCCAGCAGCTTAGATTCCCGACTAGCGGGAGGTAATGAGCAGTTCTTC	CASSLDSRLAGGNEQFF
TRBV5-4	.	.	TRBJ1-4	TGTGCCAGCAGCCAACGGGGGGGCCGCCGGAATGAAAAACTGTTTTTT	CASSQRGGRRNEKLFF
TRBV7-2	TRBD1	once	TRBJ2-6	TGTGCCAGCAGCTTAGAGGGGACAGGAGGATACTCTGGGGCCAACGTCCTGACTTTC	CASSLEGTGGYSGANVLTF
TRBV14	TRBD1	.	TRBJ1-6	TGTGCCAGCAGCCTGGACAGGGCTGATTCACCCCTCCACTTT	CASSLDRADSPLHF
TRBV7-2	TRBD2	once	TRBJ2-2	TGTGCCAGCAGCCTCCCCAGCGGGAGGAGCACCGGGGAGCTGTTTTTT	CASSLPSGRSTGELFF
TRBV5-1	TRBD2	once	TRBJ2-7	TGCGCCAGCACCTCGGGGACTAGCGGCCACTACGAGCAGTACTTC	CASTSGTSGHYEQYF
TRBV7-2	TRBD2	.	TRBJ2-1	TGTGCCAGCAGCCTCTCGACTAGCGGGTATTACAATGAGCAGTTCTTC	CASSLSTSGYYNEQFF
TRBV24-1	TRBD2	.	TRBJ2-1	TGTGCCACCAGTGACAGAACCCGGACTAGCGGGGGATACAATGAGCAGTTCTTC	CATSDRTRTSGGYNEQFF
TRBV18	TRBD2	.	TRBJ2-2	TGTGCCAGCTCACCAACTAGCGAGAACACCGGGGAGCTGTTTTTT	CASSPTSENTGELFF
TRBV30	.	few	TRBJ2-2	TGTGCCTGGAGTCCCTTCACCGGGGAGCTGTTTTTT	CAWSPFTGELFF
TRBV5-6	.	.	TRBJ1-6	TGTGCCAGCAGCTTGATTAAAGGAGGATCACCCCTCCACTTT	CASSLIKGGSPLHF
TRBV5-1	TRBD1	.	TRBJ2-5	TGCGCCAGCAGCTCGCGCCCGACAGGGATGGGGCAAGAGACCCAGTACTTC	CASSSRPTGMGQETQYF
TRBV25-1	.	.	TRBJ1-6	TGTGCCAGCAGGGAAGTGGGGGGTTCATATAATTCACCCCTCCACTTT	CASREVGGSYNSPLHF
TRBV7-9	.	.	TRBJ2-1	TGTGCCAGCAGCTTGGCGCTAGCTGGAGGGAATGAGCAGTTCTTC	CASSLALAGGNEQFF
TRBV9	TRBD1	.	TRBJ1-6	TGTGCCAGCAGCCCCAGGACAGGGACGGAGAATTCACCCCTCCACTTT	CASSPRTGTENSPLHF
TRBV6-1	TRBD1	.	TRBJ1-6	TGTGCCAGCAGTGAAGTCGGACAGGGGAATTCACCCCTCCACTTT	CASSEVGQGNSPLHF
TRBV5-1	TRBD2	.	TRBJ2-2	TGCGCCAGCAGCGCTACTAGCGGGAGGACCGGGGAGCTGTTTTTT	CASSATSGRTGELFF
TRBV5-6	.	.	TRBJ2-6	TGTGCCAGCAGCTTCGAGAGGAGGGGCTCTGGGGCCAACGTCCTGACTTTC	CASSFERRGSGANVLTF
TRBV4-3	TRBD2	.	TRBJ2-3	TGCGCCAGCAGCTCTATGTGGCTAGCGGGGAGGGATACGCAGTATTTT	CASSSMWLAGRDTQYF
TRBV6-2/TRBV6-3	TRBD1	.	TRBJ1-5	TGTGCCAGCAGTTACTCAGGGGGCCACAATCAGCCCCAGCATTTT	CASSYSGGHNQPQHF
TRBV19	.	.	TRBJ2-3	TGTGCCAGTAGTATAGTAGCCGCCAAGAGCCTCACAGATACGCAGTATTTT	CASSIVAAKSLTDTQYF
TRBV30	.	.	TRBJ2-2	TGTGCCTGGAACCCAGGAGGGGCCACCGGGGAGCTGTTTTTT	CAWNPGGATGELFF
TRBV5-1	TRBD2	large	TRBJ2-3	TGCGCCAGCAGCCTAAGACTAGCGGAGCCTAGCACAGATACGCAGTATTTT	CASSLRLAEPSTDTQYF
TRBV5-1	.	.	TRBJ2-1	TGCGCCAGCAGCTACCCCACTCAGGGTATCTCCTCCTACAATGAGCAGTTCTTC	CASSYPTQGISSYNEQFF